These 21 T cell receptor beta chains were all obtained from the same sample, sequenced in a study of cytomegalovirus exposure and HLA in healthy donors. Sequencing was performed with immunoSEQ multiplex PCR; in TCRdb, only in-frame clones are kept and a portion is missing. The sample consists of about 260,000 clones, less than 95% of them appearing once. The specimen was PBMCs. The origin of the receptors is a woman aged 30 to 39 in good health and CMV-seronegative.

This chain joins TRBV7-2 and TRBJ2-7, with 9 positions matching TRBD1. The CDR3 totals 15 residues. V lost 0 bases and J lost 9; bases outside the gene matches: 9. Germline CDR1 SGHTA, CDR2 FQGNSA. The CDR3 protein is CASSLAGTGGPVQYF. CDR3 nucleotide sequence: TGTGCCAGCAGCTTAGCGGGAACAGGGGGCCCGGTGCAGTACTTC.

The V and J genes are TRBV4-3 and TRBJ2-7; 8 bases are a match to TRBD2. V shed 0 bases, J shed 3 bases, and the junction held 10 bases outside the gene matches. The CDR3 extends over 17 amino acids. CDR1 and CDR2 from the germline V gene are LGHNA and YSLEER. The CDR3: CASSQELSRSGSYEQYF. In DNA, the CDR3 is TGCGCCAGCAGCCAAGAATTAAGCCGAAGCGGGAGCTACGAGCAGTACTTC.

The CDR3 sequence: CASSSQSYGYTF. The CDR3 DNA follows: TGTGCCAGCAGTAGTCAGAGCTATGGCTACACCTTC. The J gene is TRBJ1-2, the V gene TRBV28; the D is unclear. Germline V gene sequence: CDR1 MDHEN, CDR2 SYDVKM. With 5 bases removed from V and 4 bases from J, the gap between germline ends came to 8 bases. The CDR3 loop spans 12 amino acids.

The CDR3 DNA reads TGTGCCAGCAGCTTAGCGGCTGAATACGAGCAGTACTTC. This codes for CASSLAAEYEQYF. This chain joins TRBV7-2 and TRBJ2-7; D is ambiguous. This CDR3 has 13 residues. Germline V gene sequence: CDR1 SGHTA, CDR2 FQGNSA. The V and J ends lost 0 bases and 4 bases respectively, with 7 bases between them.

The gene calls are TRBV19 and TRBJ1-5; TRBD1 matches 8 bases. This CDR3 has 14 residues. Germline loops: CDR1 LNHDA, CDR2 SQIVND (reference sequence). After removal of 7 bases from V and 0 bases from J, the junction contained 2 bases not matched to a gene. The CDR3 loop is CASNRGYSNQPQHF. CDR3 nucleotide sequence: TGTGCCAGTAACAGGGGGTATAGCAATCAGCCCCAGCATTTT.

This chain uses TRBV10-3 with TRBJ1-5, with 8 bases that match TRBD1. In germline, CDR1 is ENHRY, CDR2 SYGVKD. This CDR3 region has 13 residues. The ends lost 8 bases at V and 3 bases at J; junction bases unmatched: 3. The CDR3: CAIGQGANQPQHF. In DNA form, the CDR3 reads TGTGCCATCGGTCAGGGGGCCAATCAGCCCCAGCATTTT.

This clone was counted a single time. The gene calls are TRBV4-2 and TRBJ1-3; D ambiguous. CDR1 and CDR2 from the germline V gene are LGHNA and YNFKEQ. This CDR3 region has 14 residues. The V gene lost 6 bases and the J gene lost 4 bases, with 13 bases spanning the gap. In DNA, the CDR3 is TGTGCCAGCAGTTACACCTACCAAGGAAACACCATATATTTT. Translating it yields CASSYTYQGNTIYF.

V gene TRBV13 combines with J gene TRBJ1-1; D is unresolved. The CDR3 has 13 amino acids. The V end was cut by 2 bases, the J end by 7 bases, with 11 bases between. Per germline, CDR1 PRHDT and CDR2 FYEKMQ (reference sequence). As DNA, the CDR3 is TGTGCCAGCAGCTTATGGCGACAAAGTGAAGCTTTCTTT. Its protein product is CASSLWRQSEAFF.

The V and J genes are TRBV12-5 and TRBJ2-5; D may correspond to TRBD1 or TRBD2 (5 bases each). The V end lost 7 bases, the J end lost 4 bases, and 16 bases lay between the germline ends. Germline V gene data show CDR1 as LGHNT and CDR2 as FRNRAP. There are 14 residues in the CDR3. This CDR3 is CASVIKRDRETQYF. CDR3 nucleotides: TGTGCTAGTGTTATAAAAAGGGACCGAGAGACCCAGTACTTC.

The V gene is TRBV6-5, the J gene TRBJ1-4, with 8 bases fitting TRBD1. CDR3 length: 15 residues. V shed 5 bases and J 6 bases; nucleotides not matched to a gene: 8. Germline assignment: CDR1 MNHEY and CDR2 SVGAGI. In DNA form, the CDR3 reads TGTGCCAGCAGTAAGAGACAGGGGTGGCATGAAAAACTGTTTTTT. This codes for CASSKRQGWHEKLFF.

The rearrangement joins TRBV7-9 to TRBJ2-6, with TRBD2 matching over 8 bases. The CDR3 totals 15 residues. Germline V gene data show CDR1 as SEHNR and CDR2 as FQNEAQ (reference sequence). Germline trimming cut 5 bases from V and 4 bases from J; bases unmatched to any gene: 4. The CDR3 here is CASSPGRGGANVLTF. Here the CDR3 DNA reads TGTGCCAGCAGCCCCGGGAGGGGGGGGGCCAACGTCCTGACTTTC.

The chain has TRBV6-5 and TRBJ2-7; 9 bases are a match to TRBD1. The trim removed 6 bases at V and 3 bases at J, leaving 6 bases unmatched. Germline assignment: CDR1 MNHEY and CDR2 SVGAGI. The CDR3 has 14 amino acids. The CDR3: CASRSGQGGYEQYF. Written as DNA, the CDR3 is TGTGCCAGCAGGTCGGGACAGGGTGGCTACGAGCAGTACTTC.

The chain recombines TRBV28 with TRBJ1-2, with a tentative D call TRBD1 (5 bases). CDR1 and CDR2 from the germline V gene are MDHEN and SYDVKM. Trimming removed 4 bases from V and 1 base from J, with 16 bases in between. The CDR3 spans 16 residues. The CDR3 nucleotides are TGTGCCAGCAGTTCGGACCAGGGTCGATTTAACTATGGCTACACCTTC. It translates to CASSSDQGRFNYGYTF.

The chain carries TRBV5-1 and TRBJ2-3; D remains unclear. Trimming removed 4 bases at V and 4 bases at J, with 13 bases between. This CDR3 contains 14 residues. CDR1 SGHRS and CDR2 YFSETQ come from the germline V gene. CDR3 amino acids: CASSPRLGSDTQYF. Here the CDR3 DNA reads TGCGCCAGCAGCCCGAGGTTGGGGTCAGATACGCAGTATTTT.

The J gene is TRBJ2-7, the V gene TRBV19, with TRBD1 matching 7 bases. The CDR3 is 14 residues long. V trimming: 3 bases; J trimming: 3 bases; junction bases outside the gene matches: 5. Germline V CDR1 and CDR2: LNHDA, SQIVND (reference sequence). The chain's CDR3 is CASSIKTGLYEQYF. In DNA, the CDR3 is TGTGCCAGTAGTATTAAGACAGGGCTCTACGAGCAGTACTTC.

This clone turned up a few times. V is TRBV7-7 and J is TRBJ2-5; TRBD1 might be the D (8 bases). V lost 1 base to trimming and J lost 2 bases, with 14 bases between them. Per the germline V gene, CDR1 is SSHAT and CDR2 is FNYEAQ (reference sequence). The CDR3 loop spans 16 amino acids. CDR3 bases: TGTGCCAGCAGCTTAGACAGGGGGGGGAATCAAGAGACCCAGTACTTC. It encodes CASSLDRGGNQETQYF.

The gene calls are TRBV7-2 and TRBJ2-5, with 12 positions matching TRBD2. With 5 bases clipped from V and 1 base from J, the junction kept 11 bases outside the gene matches. The CDR3 loop spans 18 amino acids. Germline V gene data show CDR1 as SGHTA and CDR2 as FQGNSA. The CDR3 DNA follows: TGTGCCAGCAGCACAGGTACACTAGCGGGAGGCCTCCAAGAGACCCAGTACTTC. This encodes CASSTGTLAGGLQETQYF.

CDR3 loop: CATSRELAGSYEQYF. The CDR3 DNA reads TGTGCCACCAGCAGAGAGTTGGCGGGCAGCTACGAGCAGTACTTC. This chain connects TRBV15 to TRBJ2-7; D is possibly TRBD2 (5 bases). Trimming took 0 bases from V and 3 from J, leaving 12 bases between them. The CDR3 contains 15 residues. Germline V CDR1 and CDR2: LNHNV, YYDKDF (reference sequence).

V is TRBV4-1 and J is TRBJ2-7; D is unclear. V was pared by 0 bases and J by 2 bases, with 11 bases between. The CDR3 loop spans 15 amino acids. Germline values: CDR1 MGHRA, CDR2 YSYEKL. The CDR3 sequence: CASSQEPLGTYEQYF. The CDR3 DNA reads TGCGCCAGCAGCCAAGAGCCGCTAGGCACCTACGAGCAGTACTTC.

The table lists this clone with a count of one. The gene calls are TRBV5-4 and TRBJ2-7; D not resolved. The CDR3 has 16 amino acids. Germline values: CDR1 SGHNT, CDR2 YYREEE (reference sequence). V shed 1 base and J shed 0 bases, with 14 bases lying between them. The CDR3 DNA reads TGTGCCAGCAGCTTGTGGTCTGGACCCCACTCCTACGAGCAGTACTTC. Its translation: CASSLWSGPHSYEQYF.

This chain's CDR3 is CASSDAPGPPHEQYF. The CDR3 DNA reads TGTGCCAGCAGTGACGCCCCGGGACCTCCGCACGAGCAGTACTTC. This chain joins TRBV25-1 and TRBJ2-7, with D perhaps being TRBD1 or TRBD2 (5 bases each). Trimming stripped 3 bases from V and 5 bases from J, with 17 bases between. Looked up from germline, CDR1 is MGHDK and CDR2 is SYGVNS. The CDR3 has 15 residues.